The T cell receptor (beta chain) under discussion was sequenced for a study of OX40 agonist ivuxolimab in advanced cancers. The overall study: The diagnoses of dose-escalation patients were hepatocellular carcinoma, melanoma, renal cell or head and neck cancer.

Germline CDR1 reads SEHNR; CDR2 reads FQNEAQ (reference sequence). Trimming shortened V by 7 bases and J by 4 bases, and 22 bases separated the two germline ends. The CDR3 spans 16 residues. Using immunoSEQ multiplex PCR, the repertoire was profiled, and TCRdb retains in-frame clones only, with some absent. Altogether around 67,000 clones are present, approximately 90% being singletons, with the ten largest covering approximately 0.98%. The chain employs TRBV7-9 and TRBJ2-5; TRBD2 is a possible D gene (5 bases). Sequences were derived from CD4+ or CD8+ T cells sorted from blood, sampled in a trial of the OX40 agonist ivuxolimab. The receptor was isolated from an adult with an advanced solid tumor such as melanoma, head and neck, liver or kidney cancer. CDR3 in DNA: TGTGCCAGCACCGAAGGTCTGATCGGGGAAGTAGAGACCCAGTACTTC. Residues: CASTEGLIGEVETQYF.